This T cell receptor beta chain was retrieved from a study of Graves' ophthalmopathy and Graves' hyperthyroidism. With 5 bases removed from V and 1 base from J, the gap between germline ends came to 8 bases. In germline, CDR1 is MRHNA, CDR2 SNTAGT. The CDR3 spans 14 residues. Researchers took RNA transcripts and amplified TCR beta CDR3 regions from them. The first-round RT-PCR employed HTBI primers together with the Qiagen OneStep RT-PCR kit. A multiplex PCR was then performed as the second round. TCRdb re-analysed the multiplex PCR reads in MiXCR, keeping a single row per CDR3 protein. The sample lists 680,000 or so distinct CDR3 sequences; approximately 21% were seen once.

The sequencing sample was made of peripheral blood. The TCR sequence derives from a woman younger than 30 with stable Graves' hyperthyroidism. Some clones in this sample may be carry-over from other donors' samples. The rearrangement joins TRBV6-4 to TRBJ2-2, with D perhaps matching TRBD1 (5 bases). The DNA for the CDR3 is TGTGCCAGCAGTAGGGGATGGAACACCGGGGAGCTGTTTTTT. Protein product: CASSRGWNTGELFF.